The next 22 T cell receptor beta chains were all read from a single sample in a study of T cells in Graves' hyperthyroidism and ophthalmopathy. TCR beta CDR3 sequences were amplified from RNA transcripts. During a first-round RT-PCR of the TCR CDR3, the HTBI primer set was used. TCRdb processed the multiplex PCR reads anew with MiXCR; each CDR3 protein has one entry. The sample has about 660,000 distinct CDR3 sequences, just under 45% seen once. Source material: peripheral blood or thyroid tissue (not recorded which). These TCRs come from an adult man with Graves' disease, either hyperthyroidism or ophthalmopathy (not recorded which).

DNA of the CDR3: TGTGCTAGTGATCCGACAGGGACCTATGGCTACACCTTC. Protein product: CASDPTGTYGYTF. J is TRBJ1-2 and V is TRBV12-3 or TRBV12-4; 7 positions match TRBD1. The CDR3 is made up of 13 amino acids.

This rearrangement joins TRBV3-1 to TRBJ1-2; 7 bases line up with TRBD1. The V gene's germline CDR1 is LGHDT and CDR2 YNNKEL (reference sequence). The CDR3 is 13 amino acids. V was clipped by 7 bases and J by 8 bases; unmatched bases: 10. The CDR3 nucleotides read TGTGCCAGCACACTAGGGGGCCGTCGGGGCTACACCTTC. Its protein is CASTLGGRRGYTF.

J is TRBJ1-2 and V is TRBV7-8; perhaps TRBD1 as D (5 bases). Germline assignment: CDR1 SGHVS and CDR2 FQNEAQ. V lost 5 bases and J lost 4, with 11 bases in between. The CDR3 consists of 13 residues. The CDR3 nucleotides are TGTGCCAGCAGCCCCGACAGCGCCTATGGCTACACCTTC. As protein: CASSPDSAYGYTF.

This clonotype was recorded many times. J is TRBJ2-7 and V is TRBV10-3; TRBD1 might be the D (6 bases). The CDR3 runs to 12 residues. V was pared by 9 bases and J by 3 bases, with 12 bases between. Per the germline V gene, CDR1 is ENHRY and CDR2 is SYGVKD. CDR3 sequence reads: CAIGQRGYEQYF. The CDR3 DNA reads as TGTGCCATTGGACAGAGGGGCTACGAGCAGTACTTC.

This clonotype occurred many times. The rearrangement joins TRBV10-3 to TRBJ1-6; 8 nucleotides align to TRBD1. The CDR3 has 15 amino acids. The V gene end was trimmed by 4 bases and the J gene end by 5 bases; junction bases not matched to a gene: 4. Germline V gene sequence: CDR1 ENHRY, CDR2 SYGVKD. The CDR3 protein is CAISADRGDNSPLHF. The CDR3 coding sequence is TGTGCCATCAGTGCTGACAGGGGCGATAATTCACCCCTCCACTTT.

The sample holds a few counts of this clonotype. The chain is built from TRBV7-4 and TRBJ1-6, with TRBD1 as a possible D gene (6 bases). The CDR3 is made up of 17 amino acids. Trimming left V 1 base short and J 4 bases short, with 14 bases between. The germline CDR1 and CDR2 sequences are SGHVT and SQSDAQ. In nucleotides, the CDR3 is TGTGCCAGCAGCTTAGGTCCGGGGGCGCAATATAATTCACCCCTCCACTTT. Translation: CASSLGPGAQYNSPLHF.

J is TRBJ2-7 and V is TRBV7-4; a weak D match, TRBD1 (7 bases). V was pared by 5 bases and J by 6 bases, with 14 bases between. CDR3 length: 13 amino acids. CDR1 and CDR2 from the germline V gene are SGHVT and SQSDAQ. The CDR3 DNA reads TGTGCCAGCAGCCAGGGGGGACCTGCCGAGCAGTACTTC. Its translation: CASSQGGPAEQYF. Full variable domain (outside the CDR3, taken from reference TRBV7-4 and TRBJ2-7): GAGVSQSPRYKVAKRGRDVALRCDSISGHVTLYWYRQTLGQGSEVLTYSQSDAQRDKSGRPSGRFSAERPERSVSTLKIQRTEQGDSAVYLCASSQGGPAEQYFGPGTRLTVT.

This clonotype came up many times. As DNA, the CDR3 is TGTGCCAGCAGCCACCTCCCCCGGGAGACGGGAGAGACCCAGTACTTC. Its protein is CASSHLPRETGETQYF. The rearrangement uses TRBV7-9 and TRBJ2-5, with TRBD2 as a possible D gene (6 bases). The CDR3 totals 16 residues. In germline, CDR1 is SEHNR, CDR2 FQNEAQ (reference sequence). V shed 5 bases and J shed 4 bases, with 20 bases lying between them.

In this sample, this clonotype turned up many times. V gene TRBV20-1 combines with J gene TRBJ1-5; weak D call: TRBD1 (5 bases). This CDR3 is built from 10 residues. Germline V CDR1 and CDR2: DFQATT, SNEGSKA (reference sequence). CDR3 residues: CSRGDQPQHF. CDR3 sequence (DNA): TGCAGCCGGGGGGATCAGCCCCAGCATTTT.

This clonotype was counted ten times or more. Here the CDR3 DNA reads TGCAGTGCTAGAGTGGTGGCTGGAAACACCATATATTTT. Amino acids: CSARVVAGNTIYF. The chain joins TRBV20-1 to TRBJ1-3; D is unclear. The CDR3 runs 13 residues. V lost 1 base to trimming and J lost 2 bases, with 6 bases between them. Germline V CDR1 and CDR2: DFQATT, SNEGSKA (reference sequence).

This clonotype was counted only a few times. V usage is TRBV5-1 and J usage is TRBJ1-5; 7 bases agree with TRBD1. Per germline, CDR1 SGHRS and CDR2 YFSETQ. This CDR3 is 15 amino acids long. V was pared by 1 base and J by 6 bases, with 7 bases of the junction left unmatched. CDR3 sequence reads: CASSLFKGAGQPQHF. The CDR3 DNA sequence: TGCGCCAGCAGCTTGTTTAAGGGGGCGGGTCAGCCCCAGCATTTT.

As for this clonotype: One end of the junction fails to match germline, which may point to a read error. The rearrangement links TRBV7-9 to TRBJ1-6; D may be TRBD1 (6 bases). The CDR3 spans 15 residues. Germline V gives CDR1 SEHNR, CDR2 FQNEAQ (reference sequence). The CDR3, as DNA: TGTGCCAGCAGCTCGGGACATCACACGAATTCACCCCCCCACTTT. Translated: CASSSGHHTNSPPHF.

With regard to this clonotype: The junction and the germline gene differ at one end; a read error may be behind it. DNA of the CDR3: TGTGCCAGCAGCTTAGACGGTGCTTTT. Its translation: CASSLDGAF. The chain is built from TRBV7-8 and TRBJ1-4; D is unclear. CDR1 is SGHVS, CDR2 FQNEAQ, per germline. This CDR3 region has 9 residues.

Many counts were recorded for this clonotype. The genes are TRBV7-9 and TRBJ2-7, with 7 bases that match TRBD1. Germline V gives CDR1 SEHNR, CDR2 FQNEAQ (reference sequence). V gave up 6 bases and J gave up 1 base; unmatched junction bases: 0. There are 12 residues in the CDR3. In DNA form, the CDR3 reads TGTGCCAGCAGGGGACAGTCCTACGAGCAGTACTTC. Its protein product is CASRGQSYEQYF.

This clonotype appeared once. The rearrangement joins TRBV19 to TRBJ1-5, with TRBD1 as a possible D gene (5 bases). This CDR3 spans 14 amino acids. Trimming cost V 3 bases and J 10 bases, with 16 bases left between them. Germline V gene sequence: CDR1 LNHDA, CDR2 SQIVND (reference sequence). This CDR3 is CASSMGQGNDPQHF. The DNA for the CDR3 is TGTGCCAGTAGTATGGGGCAAGGCAATGATCCCCAGCATTTT.

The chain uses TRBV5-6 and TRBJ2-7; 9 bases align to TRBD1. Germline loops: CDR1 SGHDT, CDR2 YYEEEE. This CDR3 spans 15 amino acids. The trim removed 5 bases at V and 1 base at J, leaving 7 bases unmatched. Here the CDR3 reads CASRPTGGLSYEQYF. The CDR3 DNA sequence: TGTGCCAGCAGGCCTACAGGGGGCTTATCCTACGAGCAGTACTTC. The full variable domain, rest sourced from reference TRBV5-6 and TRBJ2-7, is DAGVTQSPTHLIKTRGQQVTLRCSPKSGHDTVSWYQQALGQGPQFIFQYYEEEERQRGNFPDRFSGHQFPNYSSELNVNALLLGDSALYLCASRPTGGLSYEQYFGPGTRLTVT.

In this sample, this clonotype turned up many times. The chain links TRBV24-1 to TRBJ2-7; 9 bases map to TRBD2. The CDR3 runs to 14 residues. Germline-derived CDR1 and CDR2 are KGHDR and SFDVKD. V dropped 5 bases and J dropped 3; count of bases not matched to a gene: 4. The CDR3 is CATSVLAGYYEQYF. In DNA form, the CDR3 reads TGTGCCACCAGTGTCCTAGCGGGGTACTACGAGCAGTACTTC.

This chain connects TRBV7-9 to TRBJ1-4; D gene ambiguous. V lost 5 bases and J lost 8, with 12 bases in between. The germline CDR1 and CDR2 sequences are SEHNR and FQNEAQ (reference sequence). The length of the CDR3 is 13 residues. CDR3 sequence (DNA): TGTGCCAGCAGCCAGGTTTCTGGCGAAAAACTGTTTTTT. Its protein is CASSQVSGEKLFF. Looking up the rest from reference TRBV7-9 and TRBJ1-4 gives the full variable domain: DTGVSQNPRHKITKRGQNVTFRCDPISEHNRLYWYRQTLGQGPEFLTYFQNEAQLEKSRLLSDRFSAERPKGSFSTLEIQRTEQGDSAMYLCASSQVSGEKLFFGSGTQLSVL.

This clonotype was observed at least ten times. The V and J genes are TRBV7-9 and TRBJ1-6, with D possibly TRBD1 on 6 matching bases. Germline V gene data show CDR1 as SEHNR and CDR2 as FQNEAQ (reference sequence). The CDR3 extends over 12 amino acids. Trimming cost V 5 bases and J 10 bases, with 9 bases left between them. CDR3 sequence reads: CASSPGESPLHF. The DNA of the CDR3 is TGTGCCAGCAGCCCAGGGGAATCACCCCTCCACTTT.

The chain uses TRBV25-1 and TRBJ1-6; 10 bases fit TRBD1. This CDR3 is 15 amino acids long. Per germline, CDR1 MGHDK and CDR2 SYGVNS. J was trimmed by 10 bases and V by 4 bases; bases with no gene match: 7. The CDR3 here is CASSAPGTGASPLHF. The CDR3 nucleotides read TGTGCCAGCAGTGCCCCGGGGACAGGGGCCTCACCCCTCCACTTT.

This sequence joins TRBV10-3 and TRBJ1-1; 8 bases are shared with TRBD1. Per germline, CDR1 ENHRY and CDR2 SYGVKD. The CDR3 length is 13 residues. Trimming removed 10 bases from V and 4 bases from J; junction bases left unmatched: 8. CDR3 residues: CASRLGQGTEAFF. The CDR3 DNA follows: TGTGCCAGCAGACTCGGACAGGGCACTGAAGCTTTCTTT.

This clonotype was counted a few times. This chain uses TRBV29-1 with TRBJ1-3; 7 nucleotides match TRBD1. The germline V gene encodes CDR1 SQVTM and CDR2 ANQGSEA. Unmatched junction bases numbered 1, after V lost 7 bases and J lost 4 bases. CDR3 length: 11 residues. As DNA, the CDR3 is TGCAGCGGGGGACAGGGAAACACCATATATTTT. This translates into CSGGQGNTIYF.